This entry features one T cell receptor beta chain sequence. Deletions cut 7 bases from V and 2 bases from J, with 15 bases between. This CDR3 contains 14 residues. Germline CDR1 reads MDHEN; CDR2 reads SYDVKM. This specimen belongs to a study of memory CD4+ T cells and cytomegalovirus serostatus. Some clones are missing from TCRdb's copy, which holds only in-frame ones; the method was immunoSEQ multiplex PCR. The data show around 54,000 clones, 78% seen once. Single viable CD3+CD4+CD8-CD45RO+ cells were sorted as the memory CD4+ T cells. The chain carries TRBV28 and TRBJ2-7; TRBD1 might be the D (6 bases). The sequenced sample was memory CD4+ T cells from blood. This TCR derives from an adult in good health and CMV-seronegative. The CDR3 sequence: CASNRDTRTYEQYF. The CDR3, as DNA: TGTGCCAGCAACCGGGACACTAGAACCTACGAGCAGTACTTC.